This entry lists 30 T cell receptor beta chains sequenced from one sample in a study of cytomegalovirus exposure and HLA in healthy donors. 13 Jbeta primers and 60 Vbeta primers were used for the PCR. The method was immunoSEQ multiplex PCR; TCRdb's version includes in-frame clones alone and lacks a portion of them. The top ten hold 8% of the sample, which has under 300,000 clones, over 70% seen once. The sequencing sample was made of PBMCs. The receptors come from a woman aged 60-75 years in good health and CMV-seropositive.

V gene TRBV27 combines with J gene TRBJ2-5; the match to TRBD2 covers 10 bases. With the DNA end fitting TRBJ2-7 better, the J assignment may be wrong. The CDR3 consists of 14 residues. Per the germline V gene, CDR1 is MNHEY and CDR2 is SMNVEV (reference sequence). The CDR3 loop is CASSSSGSSYEQYF. CDR3 DNA sequence: TGTGCCAGCAGCTCTAGCGGGAGCAGCTACGAGCAGTACTTC.

V is TRBV7-8 and J is TRBJ1-3, with 7 bases matching TRBD1. J gave up 4 bases and V 1 base, and 19 bases lay outside the gene matches. In germline, CDR1 is SGHVS, CDR2 FQNEAQ. This CDR3 region has 20 residues. CDR3 loop: CASSLGGTGTASAKGNTIYF. The CDR3 bases are TGTGCCAGCAGCTTAGGTGGGACCGGGACAGCTTCGGCGAAAGGAAACACCATATATTTT. The variable domain in full, with the rest retrieved from reference TRBV7-8 and TRBJ1-3, is GAGVSQSPRYKVAKRGQDVALRCDPISGHVSLFWYQQALGQGPEFLTYFQNEAQLDKSGLPSDRFFAERPEGSVSTLKIQRTQQEDSAVYLCASSLGGTGTASAKGNTIYFGEGSWLTVV.

The sample holds one count of this clone. The chain recombines TRBV19 with TRBJ2-6; the D is unclear. The CDR3 has 13 amino acids. The ends were cut back, 6 bases at V and 0 bases at J, with 3 bases in the middle. The germline V gene has CDR1 LNHDA and CDR2 SQIVND (reference sequence). The CDR3 DNA sequence: TGTGCCAGTAGGAGCTCTGGGGCCAACGTCCTGACTTTC. Protein product: CASRSSGANVLTF.

The chain combines TRBV2 with TRBJ2-7; tentative D call: TRBD2 (6 bases). This CDR3 has 17 residues. Trimming stripped 6 bases from V and 0 bases from J, with 21 bases between. Germline V gives CDR1 SNHLY, CDR2 FYNNEI. The CDR3 DNA sequence: TGTGCCAGCAGCTTTAGTAGACCCGGGGGAGGCTCCTACGAGCAGTACTTC. Its protein product is CASSFSRPGGGSYEQYF.

This clone came up once. In nucleotides, the CDR3 is TGTGCCTGGAGTCCACCGGGACAGAAGGGGACCCAGTACTTC. Translated: CAWSPPGQKGTQYF. The chain links TRBV30 to TRBJ2-5, with 7 bases lining up with TRBD1. This CDR3 contains 14 residues. In germline, CDR1 is GTSNPN, CDR2 SVGIG (reference sequence). The J segment lost 7 bases and the V segment lost 2 bases, leaving 10 bases of the junction unmatched.

The chain links TRBV25-1 to TRBJ1-4; 10 positions match TRBD1. CDR3 length equals 14 residues. V shed 7 bases, J shed 5 bases, and the junction held 4 bases outside the gene matches. The germline V gene encodes CDR1 MGHDK and CDR2 SYGVNS. In DNA form, the CDR3 reads TGTGCCAGCAACCCGGGACAGGGGAATGAAAAACTGTTTTTT. This encodes CASNPGQGNEKLFF.

This chain connects TRBV19 to TRBJ1-5; possible D gene TRBD1, 5 bases. This CDR3 has 14 amino acids. Deletions cut 2 bases from V and 3 bases from J, with 8 bases between. In germline, CDR1 is LNHDA, CDR2 SQIVND (reference sequence). The CDR3 nucleotides are TGTGCCAGTAGTATAATACAGGACAATCAGCCCCAGCATTTT. As protein: CASSIIQDNQPQHF. Together with reference TRBV19 and TRBJ1-5, the CDR3 gives the full variable domain: DGGITQSPKYLFRKEGQNVTLSCEQNLNHDAMYWYRQDPGQGLRLIYYSQIVNDFQKGDIAEGYSVSREKKESFPLTVTSAQKNPTAFYLCASSIIQDNQPQHFGDGTRLSIL.

The rearrangement uses TRBV6-5 and TRBJ2-7, with D maybe TRBD1 (5 bases). Germline V CDR1 and CDR2: MNHEY, SVGAGI. Trimming removed 5 bases from V and 4 bases from J, with 9 bases in between. The CDR3 consists of 12 residues. CDR3 region: CASSGRDYEQYF. DNA of the CDR3: TGTGCCAGCAGTGGCAGGGATTACGAGCAGTACTTC.

The rearrangement uses TRBV10-3 and TRBJ1-4, with 11 bases lining up with TRBD1. Looked up from germline, CDR1 is ENHRY and CDR2 is SYGVKD. This CDR3 is built from 15 residues. The V gene end was trimmed by 3 bases and the J gene end by 6 bases; junction bases not matched to a gene: 3. The CDR3 bases are TGTGCCATCAGTGACCGGGGACAGGGGGATGAAAAACTGTTTTTT. It specifies CAISDRGQGDEKLFF.

The chain combines TRBV7-2 with TRBJ2-5, with TRBD2 as a possible D gene (5 bases). The end of the DNA aligns better with TRBJ2-7, so the J call may be wrong. The germline V gene encodes CDR1 SGHTA and CDR2 FQGNSA. The CDR3 extends over 12 amino acids. The CDR3 here is CASANGIFEQYF. The CDR3 nucleotides are TGTGCCAGCGCCAACGGGATTTTCGAGCAGTACTTC.

Notes on this clone: The sample carries other DNA sequences with the same CDR3. The chain is built from TRBV20-1 and TRBJ1-1, with no clear D. Germline CDR1 is DFQATT and CDR2 is SNEGSKA (reference sequence). The CDR3 spans 11 residues. V was shortened by 1 base and J by 5 bases, with 5 bases between the two germline ends. DNA for the CDR3: TGCAGTGCTAGAGGGCGGACTGAAGCTTTCTTT. It specifies CSARGRTEAFF.

J is TRBJ1-1 and V is TRBV19; D unresolved. Germline CDR1 and CDR2: LNHDA and SQIVND (reference sequence). Trimming removed 8 bases from V and 0 bases from J, with 16 bases in between. This CDR3 comprises 15 residues. This CDR3 is CASRTTAGLNTEAFF. The CDR3 DNA is TGTGCCAGTCGCACGACTGCGGGGTTGAACACTGAAGCTTTCTTT.

A remark on this clone: In the same sample, other DNA sequences code for this CDR3. The chain uses TRBV29-1 and TRBJ1-1; the D is unclear. Germline assignment: CDR1 SQVTM and CDR2 ANQGSEA. Between the trimmed V and J ends, which lost 7 bases and 0 bases, there was a span of 12 bases. The CDR3 totals 13 residues. CDR3 DNA: TGCAGCGCCCGGGGTGGGGTGAACACTGAAGCTTTCTTT. Translated: CSARGGVNTEAFF.

The chain uses TRBV28 and TRBJ1-5; a weak D match, TRBD1 (6 bases). V lost 8 bases and J lost 10, with 18 bases in between. CDR1 is MDHEN and CDR2 is SYDVKM in the germline V gene. The CDR3 sequence is 13 residues long. CDR3 sequence reads: CASSTAGAQPQHF. CDR3 nucleotide sequence: TGTGCCAGCTCGACTGCGGGGGCGCAACCCCAGCATTTT.

This chain uses TRBV14 with TRBJ1-1; D is ambiguous. The CDR3 loop spans 13 amino acids. Germline values: CDR1 SGHDN, CDR2 FVKESK. Between the trimmed V and J ends, which lost 1 base and 1 base, there was a span of 4 bases. The CDR3 DNA follows: TGTGCCAGCAGCCAAGTTAGGAACACTGAAGCTTTCTTT. Its translation is CASSQVRNTEAFF.

This clone turned up a few times. The CDR3 bases are TGTGCCATCAGTGAGTCGAATGCTGTGACCTTCAGGTACGAGCAGTACTTC. Encoded protein: CAISESNAVTFRYEQYF. The chain combines TRBV10-3 with TRBJ2-7; D gene uncertain. This CDR3 spans 17 amino acids. The germline V and J ends were trimmed by 0 bases and 4 bases, with 19 bases remaining between them. CDR1 is ENHRY, CDR2 SYGVKD, per germline.

This chain links TRBV18 with TRBJ2-7; 12 nucleotides match TRBD1. CDR1 KGHSH and CDR2 LQKENI come from the germline V gene. The CDR3 is 16 residues long. The V gene end was trimmed by 3 bases and the J gene end by 7 bases; junction bases not matched to a gene: 10. The DNA for the CDR3 is TGTGCCAGCTCACCCCTTCCGGGACAGGGGGCGGGGGAGCAGTACTTC. Amino acids: CASSPLPGQGAGEQYF.

In its sample, this clone was seen a few times. In DNA, the CDR3 is TGTGCCACCAGCCGGGAGCCCAATGAGCAGTTCTTC. Translated, it gives CATSREPNEQFF. V gene TRBV15 combines with J gene TRBJ2-1, with D possibly TRBD2 on 6 matching bases. CDR3 length: 12 residues. Deletions cut 5 bases from V and 6 bases from J, with 8 bases between. Germline values: CDR1 LNHNV, CDR2 YYDKDF (reference sequence).

This clone was detected only a few times. The chain links TRBV5-1 to TRBJ2-5; TRBD1 matches 7 bases. The germline V gene encodes CDR1 SGHRS and CDR2 YFSETQ. Trimming took 2 bases from V and 5 from J; bases not matched to a gene: 3. This CDR3 is 13 amino acids long. The CDR3 coding sequence is TGCGCCAGCAGCTTTGGACAGGCGGAGACCCAGTACTTC. It yields the protein CASSFGQAETQYF.

In its sample, this clone was seen a few times. The rearrangement joins TRBV5-4 to TRBJ2-3; D perhaps matches TRBD2 (5 bases). Looked up from germline, CDR1 is SGHNT and CDR2 is YYREEE (reference sequence). Trimming stripped 10 bases from V and 2 bases from J, with 14 bases between. This CDR3 has 13 amino acids. The CDR3 spells CAAVGENTDTQYF. The CDR3 DNA follows: TGTGCCGCGGTCGGGGAGAACACAGATACGCAGTATTTT.

The sample holds one count of this clone. V gene TRBV15 combines with J gene TRBJ1-2; D remains ambiguous. The CDR3 consists of 14 residues. Germline CDR1 and CDR2: LNHNV and YYDKDF (reference sequence). V shed 0 bases and J shed 0 bases, with 5 bases lying between them. CDR3 amino acids: CATSRDRANYGYTF. DNA for the CDR3: TGTGCCACCAGCAGAGATAGAGCTAACTATGGCTACACCTTC.

V is TRBV29-1 and J is TRBJ2-1; no definite D call. Germline-derived CDR1 and CDR2 are SQVTM and ANQGSEA. The length of the CDR3 is 12 residues. The V gene lost 3 bases and the J gene lost 3 bases, with 6 bases spanning the gap. The CDR3 DNA reads TGCAGCGTTGACCACAACTACAATGAGCAGTTCTTC. This translates into CSVDHNYNEQFF.

The J gene is TRBJ1-5, the V gene TRBV18, with D unresolved. The ends were cut back, 3 bases at V and 2 bases at J, with 8 bases in the middle. The CDR3 covers 14 residues. Per germline, CDR1 KGHSH and CDR2 LQKENI. The CDR3 region has the DNA TGTGCCAGCTCACCCGCCCCGGGCAATCAGCCCCAGCATTTT. Translation: CASSPAPGNQPQHF.

The J gene is TRBJ2-7, the V gene TRBV7-9; the D gene is possibly TRBD1 (6 bases). Trimming pared 1 base from V and 8 bases from J, leaving 9 bases between. CDR3 length: 12 amino acids. The germline gives CDR1 SEHNR, CDR2 FQNEAQ (reference sequence). In nucleotides, the CDR3 is TGTGCCAGCAGCTTAGGGCAGGGGCAGCAGTACTTC. It specifies CASSLGQGQQYF.

This clone came up a few times. V gene TRBV6-1 combines with J gene TRBJ1-1; TRBD1 matches at 7 bases. Trimming cost V 5 bases and J 6 bases; bases outside gene matches: 12. CDR1 is MNHNS and CDR2 is SASEGT in the germline V gene. The length of the CDR3 is 15 residues. The CDR3 is CASSPETGLIAEAFF. In DNA form, the CDR3 reads TGTGCCAGCAGTCCCGAGACAGGGCTTATCGCTGAAGCTTTCTTT.

The chain carries TRBV27 and TRBJ2-1, with a possible D match to TRBD2 (5 bases). Trimming took 2 bases from V and 0 from J, leaving 14 bases between them. The CDR3 loop spans 17 amino acids. From germline, CDR1 is MNHEY and CDR2 SMNVEV (reference sequence). CDR3 DNA: TGTGCCAGCAGTTTAGAGGAGGTGGGGAGCTCCTACAATGAGCAGTTCTTC. Translated, it gives CASSLEEVGSSYNEQFF.

The V and J genes are TRBV15 and TRBJ2-7; the match to TRBD2 covers 10 bases. CDR1 and CDR2 from the germline V gene are LNHNV and YYDKDF (reference sequence). The CDR3 has 15 residues. Trimming removed 1 base from V and 7 bases from J; junction bases left unmatched: 7. The CDR3 is CATSRGLAGDREQYF. The CDR3 DNA reads TGTGCCACCAGCAGAGGCCTAGCGGGAGACCGGGAGCAGTACTTC.

The gene calls are TRBV27 and TRBJ1-1; 9 bases agree with TRBD1. This CDR3 contains 14 residues. Germline V gene data show CDR1 as MNHEY and CDR2 as SMNVEV (reference sequence). Losses at the gene ends were 3 bases for V and 10 bases for J; bases not matched to a gene: 9. CDR3 bases: TGTGCCAGCAGTTTCTCCGGACAGGGGAGGGGAGCTTTCTTT. Residues: CASSFSGQGRGAFF.

The chain combines TRBV7-6 with TRBJ2-1; D gene unclear. The germline V and J ends were trimmed by 8 bases and 4 bases, with 15 bases remaining between them. CDR1 and CDR2 (germline): SGHVS, FNYEAQ. The CDR3 loop spans 14 amino acids. CDR3 sequence (DNA): TGTGCCAGCCAGGCCAGACCTTATTACAATGAGCAGTTCTTC. It yields the protein CASQARPYYNEQFF.

The rearrangement uses TRBV6-1 and TRBJ2-1, with unresolved D. Deletions cut 3 bases from V and 7 bases from J, with 4 bases between. CDR1 is MNHNS and CDR2 is SASEGT in the germline V gene. This CDR3 contains 11 residues. Here the CDR3 reads CASSERNEQFF. CDR3 DNA: TGTGCCAGCAGTGAGAGGAATGAGCAGTTCTTC.